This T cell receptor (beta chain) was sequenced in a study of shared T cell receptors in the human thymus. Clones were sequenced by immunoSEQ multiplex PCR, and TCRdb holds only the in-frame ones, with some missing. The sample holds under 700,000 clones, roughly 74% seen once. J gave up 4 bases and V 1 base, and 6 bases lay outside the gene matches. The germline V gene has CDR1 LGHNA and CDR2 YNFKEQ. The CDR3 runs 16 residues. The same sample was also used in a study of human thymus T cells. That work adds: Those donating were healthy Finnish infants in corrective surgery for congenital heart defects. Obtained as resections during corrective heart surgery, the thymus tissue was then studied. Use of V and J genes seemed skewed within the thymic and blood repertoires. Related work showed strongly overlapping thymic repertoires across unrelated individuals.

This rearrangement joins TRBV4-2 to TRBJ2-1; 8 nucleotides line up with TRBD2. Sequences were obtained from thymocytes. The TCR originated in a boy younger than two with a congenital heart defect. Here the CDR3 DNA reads TGTGCCAGCAGCCAAGGACCCAGCGGGGGTTACAATGAGCAGTTCTTC. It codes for CASSQGPSGGYNEQFF.